One sample yielded the 12 T cell receptor beta chains listed below, sequenced in a study of neurological immune-mediated disorders. MiXCR, run by TCRdb on the 5' RACE reads, gives a single entry per CDR3 protein. The repertoire holds about 62,000 distinct CDR3 sequences, with over 3.5% as singletons. Sequencing used PBMCs. These receptors were obtained from a woman aged 50 to 60 with multiple sclerosis.

This clonotype was detected ten times or more. The gene calls are TRBV7-8 and TRBJ2-6; TRBD1 or TRBD2 may be the D gene (5 bases each). The germline gives CDR1 SGHVS, CDR2 FQNEAQ. This CDR3 comprises 16 residues. V lost 5 bases and J 1 base, leaving 12 bases between the germline ends. The CDR3 DNA sequence: TGTGCCAGCAGCCCGGAGGCAGGGTCTGGGGCCAACGTCCTGACTTTC. Encoded protein: CASSPEAGSGANVLTF.

There are many counts of this clonotype. This chain connects TRBV27 to TRBJ2-5; D might be TRBD2 (5 bases). Germline CDR1 is MNHEY and CDR2 is SMNVEV (reference sequence). This CDR3 spans 14 amino acids. V was pared by 4 bases and J by 0 bases, with 9 bases between. The CDR3: CASSSLAYQETQYF. As DNA, the CDR3 is TGTGCCAGCAGTTCCCTAGCATACCAAGAGACCCAGTACTTC.

This clonotype has only a few counts. The chain couples TRBV28 to TRBJ2-2; TRBD1 matches 8 bases. The CDR3 spans 15 residues. V shed 6 bases and J 4 bases; nucleotides not matched to a gene: 7. The V gene's germline CDR1 is MDHEN and CDR2 SYDVKM. In DNA form, the CDR3 reads TGTGCCAGCAGGGCTAGACAGGGGTTCACCGGGGAGCTGTTTTTT. Translation: CASRARQGFTGELFF.

This clonotype was counted many times. The chain is built from TRBV20-1 and TRBJ2-1; 7 nucleotides align to TRBD2. Germline V lookup: CDR1 DFQATT, CDR2 SNEGSKA (reference sequence). V shed 0 bases and J 9 bases; nucleotides not matched to a gene: 11. This CDR3 contains 15 residues. CDR3 sequence reads: CSARDRRDPGGEQFF. For the CDR3, the DNA is TGCAGTGCTAGAGATAGGCGGGACCCGGGAGGTGAGCAGTTCTTC.

By share, this clonotype ranks as medium-sized. The chain couples TRBV12-3 or TRBV12-4 to TRBJ1-2; D possibly corresponds to TRBD1 (5 bases). The V end was cut by 3 bases, the J end by 5 bases, with 10 bases between. The CDR3 covers 13 residues. This CDR3 is CASSLDIRYGYTF. Written as DNA, the CDR3 is TGTGCCAGCAGTTTGGACATTCGTTATGGCTACACCTTC.

This clonotype was detected many times. The V call is TRBV10-3, the J call TRBJ2-1; D perhaps matches TRBD2 (5 bases). Germline V gene sequence: CDR1 ENHRY, CDR2 SYGVKD. The ends were cut back, 3 bases at V and 7 bases at J, with 19 bases in the middle. The CDR3 totals 16 residues. In nucleotides, the CDR3 is TGTGCCATCAGTGATGGAGAAACGGGAAGGAGGAATGAGCAGTTCTTC. Protein: CAISDGETGRRNEQFF.

This clonotype was observed many times. The chain uses TRBV4-3 and TRBJ2-5; D may be TRBD2 (7 bases). There are 13 residues in the CDR3. V lost 3 bases and J lost 4, with 9 bases in between. Per germline, CDR1 LGHNA and CDR2 YSLEER. The CDR3: CASSQGGPETQYF. Written as DNA, the CDR3 is TGCGCCAGCAGCCAGGGGGGGCCAGAGACCCAGTACTTC.

This clonotype was seen more than once but under ten times. V is TRBV5-6 and J is TRBJ2-7, with D perhaps given as TRBD1 or TRBD2 (7 bases each). The V gene lost 5 bases and the J gene lost 4 bases, with 16 bases spanning the gap. Germline assignment: CDR1 SGHDT and CDR2 YYEEEE. CDR3 length: 14 residues. CDR3 residues: CASRHDREGYEQYF. In DNA, the CDR3 is TGTGCCAGCAGACATGACAGGGAGGGATACGAGCAGTACTTC.

This clonotype has a count of ten or more. This chain links TRBV20-1 with TRBJ2-7; possible D gene TRBD1, 6 bases. Trimming left V 6 bases short and J 4 bases short, with 16 bases between. The CDR3 consists of 13 residues. CDR1 is DFQATT and CDR2 is SNEGSKA in the germline V gene (reference sequence). CDR3 coding DNA: TGCAGTGCGAAATCAGAAACAGGGTACGAGCAGTACTTC. Its translation is CSAKSETGYEQYF.

This clonotype came up many times. This sequence joins TRBV5-1 and TRBJ2-5, with 12 positions matching TRBD2. The CDR3 runs to 17 residues. The germline V gene has CDR1 SGHRS and CDR2 YFSETQ. Unmatched junction bases numbered 7, after V lost 3 bases and J lost 1 base. The CDR3 DNA sequence: TGCGCCAGCAGCTCTAAATGGACTAGCGGGATCCAAGAGACCCAGTACTTC. Translation gives CASSSKWTSGIQETQYF.

This clonotype was seen many times. This rearrangement joins TRBV27 to TRBJ2-7; TRBD1 aligns across 9 bases. V lost 8 bases, J lost 4 bases, and 3 bases stayed unmatched. The V gene's germline CDR1 is MNHEY and CDR2 SMNVEV (reference sequence). There are 12 residues in the CDR3. CDR3 DNA: TGTGCCAGCGGACAGGGGCCGTACGAGCAGTACTTC. As protein: CASGQGPYEQYF.

V gene TRBV5-1 combines with J gene TRBJ1-1, with D possibly TRBD1 on 5 matching bases. V lost 0 bases and J 0 bases, leaving 12 bases between the germline ends. In germline, CDR1 is SGHRS, CDR2 YFSETQ. The CDR3 loop spans 16 amino acids. This CDR3 is CASSLVPGTVNTEAFF. The CDR3 DNA reads as TGCGCCAGCAGCTTGGTCCCCGGGACTGTGAACACTGAAGCTTTCTTT.